This TCR beta chain was captured in a study of T cells in Graves' hyperthyroidism and ophthalmopathy. Template material for amplifying TCR beta CDR3 regions consisted of RNA transcripts. TCR CDR3 regions were first amplified by RT-PCR with HTBI primers. TCRdb passed the multiplex PCR reads through MiXCR, listing each CDR3 protein once. Of about 380,000 distinct CDR3 sequences listed, around 14% are singletons. CDR1 and CDR2 from the germline V gene are MNHNS and SASEGT. This CDR3 is built from 15 residues. Trimming left V 6 bases short and J 6 bases short, with 21 bases between. The PBMCs were taken from over 9.5 ml of fresh peripheral blood.

V and J are TRBV6-1 and TRBJ2-7, with D perhaps matching TRBD1 (6 bases). This receptor was obtained from a woman in her fifties or sixties with Graves' hyperthyroidism. The sample taken for sequencing was blood. The CDR3 DNA sequence: TGTGCCAGCAGCAATAGACAGGCCTTTGACGGCGAGCAGTACTTC. Protein sequence: CASSNRQAFDGEQYF.